This TCR beta chain was captured by sequencing in a study of blood T cell repertoires in COVID-19. Method: immunoSEQ multiplex PCR; TCRdb's copy keeps in-frame clones and lacks some. The data contain under 300,000 clones, around 89% of them singletons. CDR3 size: 14 residues. Per germline, CDR1 SNHLY and CDR2 FYNNEI. Trimming shortened V by 4 bases and J by 1 base, and 10 bases separated the two germline ends. Sequenced input: PBMCs or T cells enriched from blood (not recorded which). V gene TRBV2 combines with J gene TRBJ1-1; TRBD1 is a possible D gene (5 bases). The TCR originated in a woman aged 18 to 35 who had recovered from COVID-19. CDR3: CASSALGGNTEAFF. The CDR3, as DNA: TGTGCCAGCAGTGCACTGGGGGGGAACACTGAAGCTTTCTTT.